The 27 T cell receptor beta chains in this list originate from one sample, sequenced in a study of T-cell memory formation after mild COVID-19. MiXCR, run by TCRdb on the 5' RACE reads, gives a single entry per CDR3 protein. The table has a few hundred thousand distinct CDR3 sequences, 20% to 25% seen once. The sample was PBMCs or a T cell subset sorted from them (not recorded which). The receptors come from an adult woman who had mild COVID-19 (a few samples of this study predate the infection). Cell type and time point are not known.

In this sample, this clonotype turned up once. The V gene is TRBV15, the J gene TRBJ2-6; the match to TRBD2 covers 9 bases. The V gene's germline CDR1 is LNHNV and CDR2 YYDKDF (reference sequence). CDR3 length equals 17 residues. Germline trimming cut 0 bases from V and 2 bases from J; bases unmatched to any gene: 2. The CDR3 is CATSRDGGRAGANVLTF. The DNA for the CDR3 is TGTGCCACCAGCAGAGATGGCGGGAGGGCTGGGGCCAACGTCCTGACTTTC. Supplemented by reference TRBV15 and TRBJ2-6, the full variable domain reads DAMVIQNPRYQVTQFGKPVTLSCSQTLNHNVMYWYQQKSSQAPKLLFHYYDKDFNNEADTPDNFQSRRPNTSFCFLDIRSPGLGDTAMYLCATSRDGGRAGANVLTFGAGSRLTVL.

V and J are TRBV7-8 and TRBJ2-7, with D perhaps TRBD1 or TRBD2 (5 bases each). The CDR3 length is 14 residues. V was trimmed by 3 bases and J by 2 bases, leaving 11 bases between them. Germline CDR1 reads SGHVS; CDR2 reads FQNEAQ. The CDR3 nucleotides read TGTGCCAGCAGCTTCGACAGCGGAACCTACGAGCAGTACTTC. It specifies CASSFDSGTYEQYF.

The rearrangement links TRBV5-4 to TRBJ2-4; D possibly corresponds to TRBD1 (6 bases). The CDR3 is 15 residues long. Per the germline V gene, CDR1 is SGHNT and CDR2 is YYREEE (reference sequence). V was trimmed by 1 base and J by 2 bases, leaving 10 bases between them. The CDR3 nucleotides are TGTGCCAGCAGCTTGACGACAGGTACCAAAAACATTCAGTACTTC. Protein sequence: CASSLTTGTKNIQYF. The full variable domain, rest sourced from reference TRBV5-4 and TRBJ2-4, is ETGVTQSPTHLIKTRGQQVTLRCSSQSGHNTVSWYQQALGQGPQFIFQYYREEENGRGNFPPRFSGLQFPNYSSELNVNALELDDSALYLCASSLTTGTKNIQYFGAGTRLSVL.

The chain is built from TRBV5-5 and TRBJ2-3; no reliable D call. CDR1 SGHKS and CDR2 YYEKEE come from the germline V gene (reference sequence). V dropped 2 bases and J dropped 3 bases, with 16 bases sitting between them. The CDR3 runs to 16 residues. The CDR3 DNA follows: TGTGCCAGCAGCTTCCCGGCAGGAACCATTACAGATACGCAGTATTTT. Translating gives CASSFPAGTITDTQYF. The full variable domain, rest sourced from reference TRBV5-5 and TRBJ2-3, is DAGVTQSPTHLIKTRGQQVTLRCSPISGHKSVSWYQQVLGQGPQFIFQYYEKEERGRGNFPDRFSARQFPNYSSELNVNALLLGDSALYLCASSFPAGTITDTQYFGPGTRLTVL.

In its sample, this clonotype was seen a few times. The chain recombines TRBV7-3 with TRBJ2-3; D unclear. The CDR3 runs 13 residues. Germline V gene lookup returns CDR1 SGHTA and CDR2 FQGTGA. The V end lost 2 bases, the J end lost 7 bases, and 10 bases lay between the germline ends. CDR3 sequence reads: CASSLGSSNTQYF. The CDR3 DNA follows: TGTGCCAGCAGCTTAGGATCCTCTAATACGCAGTATTTT.

As concerns this clonotype: The conserved phenylalanine or tryptophan is not found at the CDR3 terminus, so this likely reflects a read error. The gene calls are TRBV6-5 and TRBJ2-7; TRBD2 agrees at 8 bases. Germline loops: CDR1 MNHEY, CDR2 SVGAGI. This CDR3 spans 13 amino acids. The ends lost 10 bases at V and 3 bases at J; junction bases unmatched: 8. For the CDR3, the DNA is TGTGCCACCACACGGGAGGGAAGCTACGAGCAGTACTTA. Its protein product is CATTREGSYEQYL.

Details on this clonotype: At one of its ends the junction is not consistent with the germline gene, which may arise from a read error. The chain has TRBV7-9 and TRBJ2-1; 9 nucleotides align to TRBD1. Germline CDR1 SEHNR, CDR2 FQNEAQ (reference sequence). CDR3 length: 15 residues. The CDR3, as DNA: TGTGCAAGCAGCTCGGGACAGGGTTTCGACAATGAGCAGTTCTTC. This sequence encodes CASSSGQGFDNEQFF.

This clonotype was seen a handful of times. The chain recombines TRBV7-2 with TRBJ2-5; 7 bases are shared with TRBD2. Germline CDR1 is SGHTA and CDR2 is FQGNSA. The CDR3 covers 15 residues. With 5 bases clipped from V and 5 bases from J, the junction kept 11 bases outside the gene matches. CDR3 loop: CASSLWLGGGETQYF. CDR3 nucleotide sequence: TGTGCCAGCAGCCTCTGGCTGGGGGGGGGTGAGACCCAGTACTTC.

There are a few counts of this clonotype. V usage is TRBV27 and J usage is TRBJ2-7, with a tentative D call TRBD2 (5 bases). The length of the CDR3 is 14 residues. Per the germline V gene, CDR1 is MNHEY and CDR2 is SMNVEV (reference sequence). V lost 0 bases to trimming and J lost 2 bases, with 8 bases between them. In DNA, the CDR3 is TGTGCCAGCAGTTTATCGAACGGGGCCTACGAGCAGTACTTC. The encoded protein is CASSLSNGAYEQYF.

In DNA, the CDR3 is TGTGCCAGCAGCCAAACGGCCTACAATGAGCAGTTCTTC. This codes for CASSQTAYNEQFF. The chain has TRBV3-1 and TRBJ2-1; no definite D call. With 2 bases removed from V and 2 bases from J, the gap between germline ends came to 4 bases. The CDR3 contains 13 residues. Germline assignment: CDR1 LGHDT and CDR2 YNNKEL (reference sequence).

This clonotype was detected a few times. V usage is TRBV12-3 or TRBV12-4 and J usage is TRBJ2-6; D perhaps matches TRBD1 (6 bases). This CDR3 is 19 amino acids long. V was clipped by 3 bases and J by 3 bases, with 21 bases between them. The CDR3 nucleotides read TGTGCCAGCAGTTTGGGTTACGAGATGGGGGCATTTGGGGCCAACGTCCTGACTTTC. This sequence encodes CASSLGYEMGAFGANVLTF.

This clonotype was seen a few times. The rearrangement links TRBV12-3 or TRBV12-4 to TRBJ1-3; D may be TRBD1 (5 bases). The CDR3 has 14 residues. V was clipped by 3 bases and J by 4 bases, with 10 bases between them. The CDR3 protein is CASSFWGNGNTIYF. Written as DNA, the CDR3 is TGTGCCAGCAGTTTTTGGGGGAACGGAAACACCATATATTTT.

In DNA form, the CDR3 reads TGTGCCAGCACCACCGGACAGGGGGCTAGGGAGCAGTTCTTC. This translates into CASTTGQGAREQFF. V and J are TRBV2 and TRBJ2-1, with TRBD1 matching over 11 bases. Germline CDR1 and CDR2: SNHLY and FYNNEI. With V trimmed by 7 bases and J by 10 bases, 9 bases remained unmatched. The CDR3 sequence is 14 residues long.

The chain couples TRBV18 to TRBJ2-7, with 8 bases matching TRBD1. Germline V gene data show CDR1 as KGHSH and CDR2 as LQKENI. The length of the CDR3 is 14 residues. V dropped 3 bases and J dropped 5; count of bases not matched to a gene: 6. CDR3: CASSPNRGVDEQYF. The CDR3 coding sequence is TGTGCCAGCTCACCGAACAGGGGGGTCGACGAGCAGTACTTC.

The chain joins TRBV12-5 to TRBJ2-1; weak D call: TRBD2 (5 bases). Germline V gene sequence: CDR1 LGHNT, CDR2 FRNRAP. This CDR3 region has 14 residues. Trimming left V 5 bases short and J 3 bases short, with 11 bases between. CDR3 residues: CASGPPRGYNEQFF. The CDR3 DNA follows: TGTGCTAGTGGTCCCCCCCGGGGCTACAATGAGCAGTTCTTC.

Regarding this clonotype: One junction end disagrees with the germline gene, perhaps due to a read error. J is TRBJ1-2 and V is TRBV9; D remains unclear. The CDR3 covers 15 residues. Germline loops: CDR1 SGDLS, CDR2 YYNGEE. The CDR3 region has the DNA TGTGCCAGCAGCGTAGGGAGTGGTGGTAACTACGGCTACACCTTC. Protein sequence: CASSVGSGGNYGYTF.

This chain joins TRBV20-1 and TRBJ2-1, with D uncertain. The CDR3 totals 10 residues. V was clipped by 4 bases and J by 7 bases, with 5 bases between them. The germline V gene has CDR1 DFQATT and CDR2 SNEGSKA (reference sequence). CDR3 protein: CSANANEQFF. In nucleotides, the CDR3 is TGCAGTGCTAACGCTAATGAGCAGTTCTTC.

The chain couples TRBV24-1 to TRBJ2-3, with D possibly TRBD2 on 5 matching bases. The germline CDR1 and CDR2 sequences are KGHDR and SFDVKD. The length of the CDR3 is 13 residues. The V gene lost 9 bases and the J gene lost 2 bases, with 11 bases spanning the gap. In nucleotides, the CDR3 is TGTGCCACCGGCCGGGATTACACAGATACGCAGTATTTT. Its protein product is CATGRDYTDTQYF.

The chain has TRBV20-1 and TRBJ1-2; D is possibly TRBD1 (6 bases). Trimming removed 6 bases at V and 6 bases at J, with 14 bases between. The CDR3 length is 12 residues. Germline-derived CDR1 and CDR2 are DFQATT and SNEGSKA (reference sequence). CDR3 sequence (DNA): TGCAGTGCGTACAGGGTTTCTGATGGCTACACCTTC. Encoded protein: CSAYRVSDGYTF.

J is TRBJ2-1 and V is TRBV5-1; 7 nucleotides line up with TRBD2. The CDR3 is 14 amino acids. CDR1 SGHRS and CDR2 YFSETQ come from the germline V gene. V lost 4 bases and J lost 3; bases outside the gene matches: 4. CDR3 DNA: TGCGCCAGCAGCGTGGGGGGGATCTACAATGAGCAGTTCTTC. This encodes CASSVGGIYNEQFF.

V usage is TRBV7-2 and J usage is TRBJ1-5; D is undetermined. V was pared by 5 bases and J by 3 bases, with 5 bases between. CDR1 is SGHTA and CDR2 is FQGNSA in the germline V gene. The CDR3 has 12 amino acids. The CDR3 DNA reads TGTGCCAGCAGCCAATACAATCAGCCCCAGCATTTT. Translated, it gives CASSQYNQPQHF. The complete variable domain, with remaining parts taken from reference TRBV7-2 and TRBJ1-5, reads GAGVSQSPSNKVTEKGKDVELRCDPISGHTALYWYRQSLGQGLEFLIYFQGNSAPDKSGLPSDRFSAERTGGSVSTLTIQRTQQEDSAVYLCASSQYNQPQHFGDGTRLSIL.

The chain links TRBV11-2 to TRBJ2-1, with a possible D match to TRBD2 (7 bases). The CDR3 extends over 13 amino acids. Germline loops: CDR1 SGHAT, CDR2 FQNNGV. The germline V and J ends were trimmed by 1 base and 8 bases, with 9 bases remaining between them. The CDR3 DNA is TGTGCCAGCAGCTTAGCGGGGGGCCATGAGCAGTTCTTC. This sequence encodes CASSLAGGHEQFF.

This rearrangement joins TRBV27 to TRBJ1-1; no definite D call. Trimming pared 3 bases from V and 7 bases from J, leaving 6 bases between. The length of the CDR3 is 11 residues. The germline V gene encodes CDR1 MNHEY and CDR2 SMNVEV (reference sequence). The CDR3 region is CASSFGLEAFF. The CDR3 coding sequence is TGTGCCAGCAGTTTTGGTCTTGAAGCTTTCTTT.

This chain connects TRBV7-9 to TRBJ2-3; D is uncertain. The CDR3 consists of 13 residues. Trimming removed 1 base at V and 4 bases at J, with 6 bases between. CDR1 is SEHNR and CDR2 is FQNEAQ in the germline V gene (reference sequence). In DNA form, the CDR3 reads TGTGCCAGCAGCTTAGTTCGGGCAGATACGCAGTATTTT. Protein sequence: CASSLVRADTQYF.

This chain uses TRBV15 with TRBJ2-7; TRBD2 agrees at 8 bases. Germline trimming cut 2 bases from V and 2 bases from J; bases unmatched to any gene: 8. This CDR3 has 16 amino acids. The germline V gene encodes CDR1 LNHNV and CDR2 YYDKDF (reference sequence). Here the CDR3 DNA reads TGTGCCACCAGCAGACAAAGTCCGGGGGGGACCTACGAGCAGTACTTC. Translated, it gives CATSRQSPGGTYEQYF.

This clonotype was seen more than once but under ten times. The V gene is TRBV2, the J gene TRBJ2-3; 8 nucleotides agree with TRBD1. The CDR3 has 14 residues. Germline V CDR1 and CDR2: SNHLY, FYNNEI. V lost 6 bases to trimming and J lost 3 bases; unmatched junction nucleotides: 5. CDR3 in DNA: TGTGCCAGCAGGACAGGGGATGTGACAGATACGCAGTATTTT. Its protein is CASRTGDVTDTQYF.

This clonotype was picked up a small number of times. The genes are TRBV12-3 or TRBV12-4 and TRBJ2-7; 7 bases are shared with TRBD2. J was trimmed by 7 bases and V by 5 bases; bases with no gene match: 11. CDR3 length: 14 amino acids. The CDR3 region has the DNA TGTGCCAGCAGTCAAACTAGCGTAGGAGGGGAGCAGTACTTC. It encodes CASSQTSVGGEQYF.